One and the same sample provided the 28 T cell receptor beta chains below, sequenced in a study of early T cells in non-severe SARS-CoV-2 infection. TCRdb analysed the 5' RACE reads with MiXCR anew, one entry per CDR3 protein. The table lists fewer than 75,000 distinct CDR3 sequences, about 17% of them singletons. The specimen comprised whole blood, sampled at baseline. Every receptor here comes from an adult who was a healthcare worker with PCR-confirmed SARS-CoV-2 infection or an uninfected control (not recorded which).

This clonotype was observed a few times. The J gene is TRBJ2-1, the V gene TRBV2; 11 bases are a match to TRBD2. This CDR3 contains 15 residues. Trimming at V came to 7 bases and at J to 10 bases, leaving 12 bases not matched to a gene. CDR1 is SNHLY and CDR2 is FYNNEI in the germline V gene. The CDR3 DNA sequence: TGTGCCAGCACCGATCCCCTAGCGGGAGGTTACGAGCAGTTCTTC. Its protein is CASTDPLAGGYEQFF.

The chain employs TRBV6-6 and TRBJ2-5; 9 bases fit TRBD1. With V trimmed by 6 bases and J by 3 bases, 2 bases remained unmatched. Germline CDR1 is MNHNY and CDR2 is SVGAGI (reference sequence). The CDR3 is 13 amino acids. CDR3 loop: CASRRQGEETQYF. CDR3 nucleotide sequence: TGTGCCAGCAGAAGACAGGGGGAAGAGACCCAGTACTTC.

The chain is built from TRBV5-1 and TRBJ1-5, with 9 bases that match TRBD1. The CDR3 is 14 residues long. CDR1 and CDR2 from the germline V gene are SGHRS and YFSETQ. Unmatched junction bases numbered 4, after V lost 5 bases and J lost 4 bases. CDR3 DNA sequence: TGCGCCAGCAGTCGGACAGGGGAAAATCAGCCCCAGCATTTT. It encodes CASSRTGENQPQHF.

Many counts were recorded for this clonotype. The chain joins TRBV30 to TRBJ2-7; D may correspond to TRBD1 or TRBD2 (5 bases each). CDR1 is GTSNPN, CDR2 SVGIG, per germline (reference sequence). Trimming left V 2 bases short and J 0 bases short, with 11 bases between. This CDR3 is 14 amino acids long. The CDR3 coding sequence is TGTGCCTGGAGTCTTGGGGGTAGCTCCTACGAGCAGTACTTC. Encoded protein: CAWSLGGSSYEQYF. Together with reference TRBV30 and TRBJ2-7, the CDR3 gives the full variable domain: SQTIHQWPATLVQPVGSPLSLECTVEGTSNPNLYWYRQAAGRGLQLLFYSVGIGQISSEVPQNLSASRPQDRQFILSSKKLLLSDSGFYLCAWSLGGSSYEQYFGPGTRLTVT.

There are a few counts of this clonotype. The J gene is TRBJ1-6, the V gene TRBV3-1; no clear D gene. Trimming took 0 bases from V and 14 from J, leaving 5 bases between them. CDR1 is LGHDT, CDR2 YNNKEL, per germline (reference sequence). CDR3 length: 11 residues. The CDR3 DNA follows: TGTGCCAGCAGCCAAGAATCGACCCTCCACTTT. Translated: CASSQESTLHF. Based on the CDR3 plus reference TRBV3-1 and TRBJ1-6, the full variable domain is DTAVSQTPKYLVTQMGNDKSIKCEQNLGHDTMYWYKQDSKKFLKIMFSYNNKELIINETVPNRFSPKSPDKAHLNLHINSLELGDSAVYFCASSQESTLHFGNGTRLTVT.

V is TRBV14 and J is TRBJ1-1, with a possible D match to TRBD1 (5 bases). V was shortened by 1 base and J by 6 bases, with 9 bases between the two germline ends. The CDR3 is 13 residues long. Looked up from germline, CDR1 is SGHDN and CDR2 is FVKESK. The CDR3 bases are TGTGCCAGCAGCCAAGTGGGGCGGGCTGAAGCTTTCTTT. It translates to CASSQVGRAEAFF.

The chain recombines TRBV18 with TRBJ2-5; 9 bases agree with TRBD2. There are 14 residues in the CDR3. J was trimmed by 2 bases and V by 3 bases; bases with no gene match: 1. Germline V gives CDR1 KGHSH, CDR2 LQKENI. This chain's CDR3 is CASSPGLAQETQYF. DNA of the CDR3: TGTGCCAGCTCACCGGGACTAGCACAAGAGACCCAGTACTTC.

This clonotype came up a few times. CDR3 coding DNA: TGTGCCAGCAGTTTACAGGGTGACAGGTACGAGCAGTACTTC. It is translated as CASSLQGDRYEQYF. J is TRBJ2-7 and V is TRBV6-6; weak D call: TRBD1 (6 bases). The CDR3 loop spans 14 amino acids. Deletions cut 4 bases from V and 4 bases from J, with 14 bases between. The germline CDR1 and CDR2 sequences are MNHNY and SVGAGI (reference sequence).

The chain employs TRBV29-1 and TRBJ2-1; 12 positions agree with TRBD2. CDR1 and CDR2 from the germline V gene are SQVTM and ANQGSEA. The length of the CDR3 is 13 residues. V shed 8 bases and J 8 bases; nucleotides not matched to a gene: 7. The CDR3: CSPMLAGGHEQFF. CDR3 bases: TGCAGCCCTATGCTAGCGGGGGGGCATGAGCAGTTCTTC.

V and J are TRBV6-1 and TRBJ1-5; D is unresolved. The CDR3 runs to 14 residues. Trimming stripped 4 bases from V and 0 bases from J, with 7 bases between. CDR1 is MNHNS, CDR2 SASEGT, per germline. For the CDR3, the DNA is TGTGCCAGCAGTGTCATCGATAGCAATCAGCCCCAGCATTTT. Its protein is CASSVIDSNQPQHF.

This clonotype has only a few counts. V is TRBV9 and J is TRBJ2-2; 11 bases agree with TRBD2. Germline V gives CDR1 SGDLS, CDR2 YYNGEE. Trimming cost V 4 bases and J 1 base; bases outside gene matches: 6. CDR3 length: 17 residues. The DNA of the CDR3 is TGTGCCAGCAGCCCTACCACTAGCGGGGGGAACACCGGGGAGCTGTTTTTT. Protein product: CASSPTTSGGNTGELFF.

This clonotype has just a few counts. The V gene is TRBV5-1, the J gene TRBJ1-4, with TRBD1 matching over 7 bases. The CDR3 covers 17 residues. Germline CDR1 and CDR2: SGHRS and YFSETQ. The V and J ends lost 3 bases and 0 bases, in that order; junction bases with no gene match: 8. The CDR3 reads CASSSYRGTATNEKLFF. CDR3 coding DNA: TGCGCCAGCAGCTCTTACAGGGGCACTGCAACTAATGAAAAACTGTTTTTT. Full variable domain (remainder filled in from reference TRBV5-1 and TRBJ1-4): KAGVTQTPRYLIKTRGQQVTLSCSPISGHRSVSWYQQTPGQGLQFLFEYFSETQRNKGNFPGRFSGRQFSNSRSEMNVSTLELGDSALYLCASSSYRGTATNEKLFFGSGTQLSVL.

The chain combines TRBV10-2 with TRBJ1-2; weak D call: TRBD1 (6 bases). The CDR3 totals 14 residues. Germline-derived CDR1 and CDR2 are WSHSY and SAAADI. Trimming shortened V by 2 bases and J by 3 bases, and 10 bases separated the two germline ends. DNA of the CDR3: TGCGCCAGCAGTGAGCAGGGGATCGACTATGGCTACACCTTC. It yields the protein CASSEQGIDYGYTF.

The gene calls are TRBV19 and TRBJ2-5; D might be TRBD2 (6 bases). Trimming pared 6 bases from V and 2 bases from J, leaving 19 bases between. Germline CDR1 and CDR2: LNHDA and SQIVND (reference sequence). CDR3 length: 16 amino acids. The CDR3 DNA reads as TGTGCCAGTAGACCGGGAGTCCTCAAGCCTCAAGAGACCCAGTACTTC. Its translation is CASRPGVLKPQETQYF. The entire variable domain, with the rest obtained from reference TRBV19 and TRBJ2-5, is as follows: DGGITQSPKYLFRKEGQNVTLSCEQNLNHDAMYWYRQDPGQGLRLIYYSQIVNDFQKGDIAEGYSVSREKKESFPLTVTSAQKNPTAFYLCASRPGVLKPQETQYFGPGTRLLVL.

The gene calls are TRBV21-1 and TRBJ2-6; the tabulated D call, TRBD1, remains unverified against the DNA. TRBV21-1 is a pseudogene. This CDR3 has 18 amino acids. CDR3: CASSKRGQSNSGANVLTF. The CDR3 coding sequence is TGTGCCAGCAGCAAAAGGGGACAGAGCAACTCTGGGGCCAACGTCCTGACTTTC.

This chain links TRBV5-4 with TRBJ2-3; no clear D. V dropped 4 bases and J dropped 8 bases, with 11 bases sitting between them. The germline CDR1 and CDR2 sequences are SGHNT and YYREEE (reference sequence). This CDR3 has 12 residues. The CDR3: CASSQGFGTQYF. CDR3 in DNA: TGTGCCAGCAGCCAAGGTTTCGGTACGCAGTATTTT.

This clonotype was seen a few times. The V call is TRBV4-3, the J call TRBJ1-4; D is uncertain. The CDR3 is made up of 14 amino acids. Between the trimmed V and J ends, which lost 0 bases and 9 bases, there was a span of 11 bases. Per the germline V gene, CDR1 is LGHNA and CDR2 is YSLEER. The CDR3 loop is CASSQDEQEQKLFF. The CDR3 coding sequence is TGCGCCAGCAGCCAAGATGAGCAGGAGCAAAAACTGTTTTTT.

This clonotype was counted a few times. V gene TRBV9 combines with J gene TRBJ2-1; the D gene is possibly TRBD2 (6 bases). The CDR3 covers 17 residues. Trimming pared 0 bases from V and 0 bases from J, leaving 13 bases between. CDR1 is SGDLS, CDR2 YYNGEE, per germline. The CDR3 bases are TGTGCCAGCAGCGTAGGGGACTCCTCGAGCTCCTACAATGAGCAGTTCTTC. As protein: CASSVGDSSSSYNEQFF.

This clonotype turned up a few times. V and J are TRBV7-2 and TRBJ1-2, with D unresolved. The CDR3 spans 14 residues. CDR1 and CDR2 from the germline V gene are SGHTA and FQGNSA. Trimming cost V 5 bases and J 7 bases, with 17 bases left between them. The chain's CDR3 is CASSPDPFSSGYTF. DNA of the CDR3: TGTGCCAGCAGCCCCGACCCTTTCTCTTCTGGCTACACCTTC.

The rearrangement joins TRBV30 to TRBJ1-1; possible D gene TRBD1, 5 bases. This CDR3 is built from 12 residues. Trimming cost V 4 bases and J 4 bases, with 10 bases left between them. The V gene's germline CDR1 is GTSNPN and CDR2 SVGIG (reference sequence). Here the CDR3 DNA reads TGTGCCTGGACAGGGATTCGCACTGAAGCTTTCTTT. Amino acids: CAWTGIRTEAFF.

This clonotype appeared a few times. V and J are TRBV6-6 and TRBJ1-6; D gene ambiguous. CDR1 and CDR2 (germline): MNHNY, SVGAGI (reference sequence). Trimming took 2 bases from V and 3 from J, leaving 11 bases between them. This CDR3 has 16 residues. The CDR3 spells CASSYPQTIYNSPLHF. For the CDR3, the DNA is TGTGCCAGCAGTTACCCCCAGACTATCTATAATTCACCCCTCCACTTT.

V gene TRBV28 combines with J gene TRBJ2-3; D call uncertain. The CDR3 has 14 amino acids. Germline CDR1 reads MDHEN; CDR2 reads SYDVKM. V lost 1 base to trimming and J lost 4 bases, with 9 bases between them. The DNA of the CDR3 is TGTGCCAGCAGTTTATCCCCCCGAGCAGATACGCAGTATTTT. It translates to CASSLSPRADTQYF.

CDR3 protein: CASSQDWTSSYNEQFF. The CDR3 coding sequence is TGTGCCAGCAGCCAAGACTGGACAAGCTCCTACAATGAGCAGTTCTTC. The rearrangement uses TRBV14 and TRBJ2-1; perhaps TRBD1 as D (5 bases). V lost 0 bases and J lost 0, with 9 bases in between. This CDR3 region has 16 residues. Per germline, CDR1 SGHDN and CDR2 FVKESK.

This clonotype has ten or more counts. The rearrangement uses TRBV20-1 and TRBJ1-6, with D possibly matching TRBD1 (6 bases). V lost 2 bases, J lost 9 bases, and 17 bases lay in between. Germline V gene lookup returns CDR1 DFQATT and CDR2 SNEGSKA (reference sequence). The CDR3 consists of 15 residues. The CDR3, as DNA: TGCAGTGCTAGATCAACCGGCAGGGGCACTTCACCCCTCCACTTT. Translated, it gives CSARSTGRGTSPLHF.

This clonotype was seen only a few times. The chain uses TRBV7-2 and TRBJ2-2; 7 nucleotides line up with TRBD1. The CDR3 totals 15 residues. Looked up from germline, CDR1 is SGHTA and CDR2 is FQGNSA. The V segment lost 5 bases and the J segment 2 bases; nucleotides outside the gene matches: 5. CDR3 bases: TGTGCCAGCAGCGCCGGGACAGTCAACACCGGGGAGCTGTTTTTT. Translating gives CASSAGTVNTGELFF. Combining the CDR3 with reference TRBV7-2 and TRBJ2-2 gives the whole variable domain GAGVSQSPSNKVTEKGKDVELRCDPISGHTALYWYRQSLGQGLEFLIYFQGNSAPDKSGLPSDRFSAERTGGSVSTLTIQRTQQEDSAVYLCASSAGTVNTGELFFGEGSRLTVL.

There are a few counts of this clonotype. CDR3 nucleotides: TGCGCCAGCAGTGTAACAGGGGGCTCCCTCTCTGGAAACACCATATATTTT. Translated: CASSVTGGSLSGNTIYF. The V and J genes are TRBV10-2 and TRBJ1-3; 9 nucleotides align to TRBD1. CDR1 is WSHSY, CDR2 SAAADI, per germline. CDR3 length equals 17 residues. Trimming cost V 4 bases and J 0 bases; bases outside gene matches: 7.

V is TRBV7-2 and J is TRBJ1-1, with D perhaps TRBD1 (5 bases). Per the germline V gene, CDR1 is SGHTA and CDR2 is FQGNSA. V was shortened by 8 bases and J by 9 bases, with 19 bases between the two germline ends. The CDR3 is 13 residues long. CDR3 protein: CASRIPGDSKAFF. The CDR3, as DNA: TGTGCCAGCCGAATCCCGGGTGACAGTAAAGCTTTCTTT.

Ten or more counts support this clonotype. The V call is TRBV30, the J call TRBJ1-2; 7 positions match TRBD1. The germline V gene has CDR1 GTSNPN and CDR2 SVGIG (reference sequence). The CDR3 length is 13 residues. Losses at the gene ends were 3 bases for V and 5 bases for J; bases not matched to a gene: 6. The CDR3: CAWRPPGGYGYTF. In DNA, the CDR3 is TGTGCCTGGAGACCCCCAGGGGGTTATGGCTACACCTTC.